A selection of T cell receptor beta chains follows, all from one sample in a study of T cell repertoires in cytomegalovirus infection. TCRdb re-called the reads with MiXCR, one entry per CDR3 protein. The sample contains about 50,000 distinct CDR3 sequences, roughly 21% of which appear only once. These receptors' targets are unknown. The input for sequencing was CD8+ T cells from cultured PBMCs, taken from culture after CMV antigen stimulation. These receptors all come from a human donor in good health (CMV status not recorded). Some clones in this sample may be carry-over from other donors' samples. The CDR3 runs from the conserved cysteine through the conserved F or W. A D gene is named only where the DNA matches it firmly. A clone size is listed for some rows: how often the clone was seen (once, few, many), or a class if it is expanded.

clone size: .
V gene: TRBV7-8
J gene: TRBJ2-5
D gene: .
CDR3 protein: CASSLARRGETQYF
CDR3 DNA: TGTGCCAGCAGCTTAGCGCGTCGGGGGGAGACCCAGTACTTC

clone size: few
V gene: TRBV6-2/TRBV6-3
J gene: TRBJ2-1
D gene: .
CDR3 protein: CASSYSRGVSSYNEQFF
CDR3 DNA: TGTGCCAGCAGTTACTCGAGGGGTGTGAGCTCCTACAATGAGCAGTTCTTC

clone size: .
V gene: TRBV27
J gene: TRBJ1-1
D gene: .
CDR3 protein: CASSSGGVTSEAFF
CDR3 DNA: TGTGCCAGCAGCTCGGGGGGGGTGACCTCTGAAGCTTTCTTT

clone size: .
V gene: TRBV27
J gene: TRBJ1-1
D gene: .
CDR3 protein: CASSLGRRTEAFF
CDR3 DNA: TGTGCCAGCAGTTTAGGCAGGCGCACTGAAGCTTTCTTT

clone size: .
V gene: TRBV19
J gene: TRBJ1-2
D gene: TRBD1
CDR3 protein: CASEQQGGANYGYTF
CDR3 DNA: TGTGCCAGCGAACAACAGGGGGGAGCTAACTATGGCTACACCTTC

clone size: .
V gene: TRBV5-5
J gene: TRBJ2-7
D gene: TRBD1
CDR3 protein: CASSYPGQDYEQYF
CDR3 DNA: TGTGCCAGCAGCTACCCGGGACAGGATTACGAGCAGTACTTC

clone size: few
V gene: TRBV2
J gene: TRBJ2-7
D gene: TRBD2
CDR3 protein: CASKRTSGYEQYF
CDR3 DNA: TGTGCCAGCAAGCGGACTAGCGGCTACGAGCAGTACTTC

clone size: .
V gene: TRBV6-2/TRBV6-3
J gene: TRBJ2-1
D gene: TRBD1
CDR3 protein: CASSHEGGREQFF
CDR3 DNA: TGTGCCAGCAGCCACGAAGGGGGCCGTGAGCAGTTCTTC

clone size: few
V gene: TRBV6-1
J gene: TRBJ2-6
D gene: .
CDR3 protein: CASSVDVSGANVLTF
CDR3 DNA: TGTGCCAGCAGTGTAGATGTCTCTGGGGCCAACGTCCTGACTTTC

clone size: .
V gene: TRBV6-1
J gene: TRBJ2-1
D gene: .
CDR3 protein: CASSEEAGVLNEQFF
CDR3 DNA: TGTGCCAGCAGTGAAGAGGCAGGGGTACTCAATGAGCAGTTCTTC

clone size: .
V gene: TRBV4-1
J gene: TRBJ2-1
D gene: TRBD2
CDR3 protein: CASSQSSGGSSYNEQFF
CDR3 DNA: TGCGCCAGCAGCCAATCTAGCGGGGGTAGCTCCTACAATGAGCAGTTCTTC

clone size: .
V gene: TRBV6-6
J gene: TRBJ2-1
D gene: .
CDR3 protein: CASSYQGRGMGNEQFF
CDR3 DNA: TGTGCCAGCAGTTACCAAGGACGGGGCATGGGCAATGAGCAGTTCTTC

clone size: .
V gene: TRBV6-2/TRBV6-3
J gene: TRBJ2-3
D gene: .
CDR3 protein: CASRAGSTDTQYF
CDR3 DNA: TGTGCCAGCCGAGCCGGGAGCACAGATACGCAGTATTTT

clone size: .
V gene: TRBV5-6
J gene: TRBJ1-4
D gene: .
CDR3 protein: CASSLPGTNEKLFF
CDR3 DNA: TGTGCCAGCAGCTTACCGGGAACTAATGAAAAACTGTTTTTT

clone size: .
V gene: TRBV12-3/TRBV12-4
J gene: TRBJ1-1
D gene: .
CDR3 protein: CASKDRTNTEAFF
CDR3 DNA: TGTGCCAGCAAAGACAGGACGAACACTGAAGCTTTCTTT

clone size: .
V gene: TRBV7-2
J gene: TRBJ1-3
D gene: .
CDR3 protein: CASSSSAASGNTIYF
CDR3 DNA: TGTGCCAGCAGCTCCTCAGCTGCCTCTGGAAACACCATATATTTT

clone size: few
V gene: TRBV28
J gene: TRBJ1-4
D gene: .
CDR3 protein: CASSLGRRPGKLFF
CDR3 DNA: TGTGCCAGCAGTTTAGGACGGAGACCTGGAAAACTGTTTTTT

clone size: few
V gene: TRBV4-1
J gene: TRBJ2-5
D gene: TRBD2
CDR3 protein: CASSQPIGLAETQYF
CDR3 DNA: TGCGCCAGCAGCCAACCCATCGGACTAGCGGAGACCCAGTACTTC

clone size: many
V gene: TRBV4-1
J gene: TRBJ1-6
D gene: .
CDR3 protein: CASSQAGANSPLHF
CDR3 DNA: TGCGCCAGCAGCCAAGCCGGGGCAAATTCACCCCTCCACTTT

clone size: .
V gene: TRBV9
J gene: TRBJ1-5
D gene: .
CDR3 protein: CASSVDGQTNNQPQHF
CDR3 DNA: TGTGCCAGCAGCGTAGACGGACAGACCAACAATCAGCCCCAGCATTTT

clone size: few
V gene: TRBV5-1
J gene: TRBJ1-1
D gene: .
CDR3 protein: CASSLRTNTEAFF
CDR3 DNA: TGCGCCAGCAGCTTGAGGACGAACACTGAAGCTTTCTTT

clone size: .
V gene: TRBV20-1
J gene: TRBJ2-1
D gene: .
CDR3 protein: CSASKPKGTPPYNEQFF
CDR3 DNA: TGCAGTGCTAGCAAGCCGAAAGGGACACCACCCTACAATGAGCAGTTCTTC

clone size: .
V gene: TRBV20-1
J gene: TRBJ1-1
D gene: .
CDR3 protein: CSARVPGGTEAFF
CDR3 DNA: TGCAGTGCTAGGGTGCCCGGGGGCACTGAAGCTTTCTTT

clone size: few
V gene: TRBV7-9
J gene: TRBJ2-7
D gene: .
CDR3 protein: CASSLAGRDPSEQYF
CDR3 DNA: TGTGCCAGCAGCTTAGCAGGGCGGGATCCCTCAGAGCAGTACTTC

clone size: .
V gene: TRBV7-9
J gene: TRBJ1-1
D gene: .
CDR3 protein: CASSPPVRVAEAFF
CDR3 DNA: TGTGCCAGCAGCCCCCCAGTCAGGGTAGCTGAAGCTTTCTTT